Below are 18 T cell receptor beta chains sequenced from a single sample in a study of response to subunit inactivated influenza vaccine (dated by TCRdb to the late 2010s). The protocol used for the library was RT-PCR. The reads were generated on an Illumina HiSeq 2500. TCRdb reran the public reads through fastp at Q25 and MiXCR, keeping productive beta chains. Each entry merges the rows of one CDR3 protein and shows their most common DNA and genes. In all, the sample holds 500,000 to 600,000 distinct CDR3 sequences, and roughly 13% of those were seen once. The top ten clonotypes cover around 13% of the sample. The sample's time point label, decoded: approximately 40 days after influenza vaccine administration. Material: PBMCs from blood, obtained more than 35 days after vaccination. The origin of the receptors is a man aged 50-60 years who received an inactivated influenza vaccine. Donor details come from another sample of the same person, matched by shared clones.

The V gene is TRBV12-3 or TRBV12-4, the J gene TRBJ1-2; D might be TRBD1 (5 bases). The V end was cut by 3 bases, the J end by 3 bases, with 17 bases between. CDR3 length: 16 residues. The chain's CDR3 is CASSFPGTGADYGYTF. CDR3 DNA sequence: TGTGCCAGCAGTTTTCCAGGGACCGGGGCGGACTATGGCTACACCTTC.

The chain joins TRBV11-2 to TRBJ1-1; a possible D gene is TRBD1 (5 bases). Germline-derived CDR1 and CDR2 are SGHAT and FQNNGV. The CDR3 is 14 residues long. Trimming removed 4 bases at V and 7 bases at J, with 16 bases between. This chain's CDR3 is CASSWGTHIGEAFF. The CDR3 DNA is TGTGCCAGCAGCTGGGGGACCCACATTGGTGAAGCTTTCTTT. Combining the CDR3 with reference TRBV11-2 and TRBJ1-1 gives the whole variable domain EAGVAQSPRYKIIEKRQSVAFWCNPISGHATLYWYQQILGQGPKLLIQFQNNGVVDDSQLPKDRFSAERLKGVDSTLKIQPAKLEDSAVYLCASSWGTHIGEAFFGQGTRLTVV.

This clonotype was found many times. The chain joins TRBV24-1 to TRBJ2-2, with 8 bases matching TRBD2. The V segment lost 3 bases and the J segment 8 bases; nucleotides outside the gene matches: 10. CDR3 length: 16 amino acids. Germline V gene data show CDR1 as KGHDR and CDR2 as SFDVKD. CDR3 residues: CATSDMEAGAGGELFF. DNA for the CDR3: TGTGCCACCAGTGATATGGAAGCGGGAGCGGGTGGGGAGCTGTTTTTT.

The chain is built from TRBV7-9 and TRBJ1-5; 8 positions match TRBD1. The germline CDR1 and CDR2 sequences are SEHNR and FQNEAQ (reference sequence). Germline trimming cut 5 bases from V and 7 bases from J; bases unmatched to any gene: 4. This CDR3 region has 13 residues. Written as DNA, the CDR3 is TGTGCCAGCAGCCCTACAGGGGGGCAGCCCCAGCATTTT. It translates to CASSPTGGQPQHF. Supplemented by reference TRBV7-9 and TRBJ1-5, the full variable domain reads DTGVSQNPRHKITKRGQNVTFRCDPISEHNRLYWYRQTLGQGPEFLTYFQNEAQLEKSRLLSDRFSAERPKGSFSTLEIQRTEQGDSAMYLCASSPTGGQPQHFGDGTRLSIL.

This chain connects TRBV5-1 to TRBJ1-6, with D possibly matching TRBD1 (6 bases). Trimming shortened V by 0 bases and J by 1 base, and 8 bases separated the two germline ends. CDR1 and CDR2 (germline): SGHRS, YFSETQ. The CDR3 runs to 16 residues. CDR3 residues: CASSLAGESYNSPLHF. Here the CDR3 DNA reads TGCGCCAGCAGCTTGGCAGGGGAGTCCTATAATTCACCCCTCCACTTT. Full variable domain (missing parts from reference TRBV5-1 and TRBJ1-6): KAGVTQTPRYLIKTRGQQVTLSCSPISGHRSVSWYQQTPGQGLQFLFEYFSETQRNKGNFPGRFSGRQFSNSRSEMNVSTLELGDSALYLCASSLAGESYNSPLHFGNGTRLTVT.

This clonotype was observed a few times. The chain carries TRBV10-3 and TRBJ2-7; 7 bases fit TRBD1. CDR1 and CDR2 from the germline V gene are ENHRY and SYGVKD. This CDR3 is built from 13 residues. Here the CDR3 reads CVTGEGAGGEQYF. The CDR3 bases are TGTGTAACCGGCGAGGGGGCCGGAGGAGAGCAGTACTTC.

The J gene is TRBJ2-3, the V gene TRBV7-9; 8 nucleotides line up with TRBD1. Per germline, CDR1 SEHNR and CDR2 FQNEAQ (reference sequence). V lost 9 bases and J lost 8; bases outside the gene matches: 16. The CDR3 sequence is 15 residues long. The CDR3, as DNA: TGTGCCAGACGCATGACAGGGGACAACGGAGGTACGCAGTATTTT. This sequence encodes CARRMTGDNGGTQYF.

The chain uses TRBV7-9 and TRBJ2-7; 9 bases line up with TRBD2. Germline lookup yields CDR1 SEHNR and CDR2 FQNEAQ (reference sequence). Trimming removed 4 bases from V and 4 bases from J; junction bases left unmatched: 11. The CDR3 length is 16 residues. The CDR3 protein is CASSSGGGSGSYEQYF. CDR3 in DNA: TGTGCCAGCAGCTCCGGTGGGGGTAGCGGGAGTTACGAGCAGTACTTC.

In the case of this clonotype: A read error may produce the germline difference seen at one junction end. The chain is built from TRBV7-8 and TRBJ2-7; the D gene is possibly TRBD2 (6 bases). Germline assignment: CDR1 SGHVS and CDR2 FQNEAQ. This CDR3 is built from 12 residues. The CDR3 is CASSWRDGDLHF. As DNA, the CDR3 is TGTGCCAGCAGCTGGCGGGACGGAGACCTGCACTTC.

This clonotype was seen ten or more times. The V call is TRBV20-1, the J call TRBJ2-1; TRBD2 matches 10 bases. The germline gives CDR1 DFQATT, CDR2 SNEGSKA (reference sequence). Losses at the gene ends were 7 bases for V and 0 bases for J; bases not matched to a gene: 3. The CDR3 sequence is 14 residues long. CDR3 residues: CSVQRGGSYNEQFF. CDR3 in DNA: TGCAGTGTCCAGCGGGGGGGCTCCTACAATGAGCAGTTCTTC.

This clonotype was seen many times. The rearrangement links TRBV12-3 or TRBV12-4 to TRBJ2-1; unclear D gene. The CDR3 length is 14 residues. V was cut by 7 bases and J by 6 bases, with 16 bases left in between. CDR3 protein: CASTSPEALNEQFF. CDR3 nucleotide sequence: TGTGCCAGCACCTCCCCCGAGGCGCTCAATGAGCAGTTCTTC.

In this sample, this clonotype turned up a few times. The rearrangement uses TRBV20-1 and TRBJ2-5; possibly TRBD2 for D (5 bases). With 4 bases removed from V and 5 bases from J, the gap between germline ends came to 17 bases. Germline V CDR1 and CDR2: DFQATT, SNEGSKA (reference sequence). The CDR3 is made up of 14 amino acids. This chain's CDR3 is CSATNRVTGETQYF. CDR3 DNA: TGCAGTGCTACCAATCGTGTAACGGGGGAGACCCAGTACTTC.

The sample holds many counts of this clonotype. The rearrangement uses TRBV20-1 and TRBJ2-3; the D gene could be TRBD1 or TRBD2 (7 bases each). The germline CDR1 and CDR2 sequences are DFQATT and SNEGSKA (reference sequence). V lost 6 bases, J lost 3 bases, and 16 bases lay in between. The CDR3 spans 14 residues. CDR3 protein: CSALRGGPTDTQYF. In DNA form, the CDR3 reads TGCAGTGCCCTCAGGGGGGGACCTACAGATACGCAGTATTTT.

In this sample, this clonotype turned up a few times. CDR3 loop: CSAPYRTGYNSPLHF. The DNA for the CDR3 is TGCAGTGCTCCTTATCGGACAGGCTATAATTCACCCCTCCACTTT. The chain carries TRBV20-1 and TRBJ1-6; 7 bases align to TRBD1. The CDR3 totals 15 residues. V shed 5 bases, J shed 3 bases, and the junction held 7 bases outside the gene matches. Germline CDR1 reads DFQATT; CDR2 reads SNEGSKA (reference sequence).

The chain couples TRBV28 to TRBJ2-7; D perhaps matches TRBD1 (5 bases). V was trimmed by 6 bases and J by 2 bases, leaving 14 bases between them. Germline CDR1 reads MDHEN; CDR2 reads SYDVKM. This CDR3 contains 14 residues. The CDR3 is CASRPQADPYEQYF. In DNA form, the CDR3 reads TGTGCCAGCAGACCACAGGCGGATCCCTACGAGCAGTACTTC.

This clonotype was counted many times. The chain uses TRBV20-1 and TRBJ2-7; TRBD2 is a possible D gene (6 bases). V dropped 3 bases and J dropped 2 bases, with 17 bases sitting between them. The CDR3 spans 15 residues. Germline CDR1 DFQATT, CDR2 SNEGSKA (reference sequence). The CDR3 DNA sequence: TGCAGTGCTAGCACGCCGCGGCGGGGACCCTACGAGCAGTACTTC. Its translation is CSASTPRRGPYEQYF.

This clonotype was found many times. This sequence joins TRBV25-1 and TRBJ2-3; 9 bases align to TRBD1. Germline V gene data show CDR1 as MGHDK and CDR2 as SYGVNS. This CDR3 spans 19 amino acids. Trimming at V came to 0 bases and at J to 2 bases, leaving 12 bases not matched to a gene. DNA of the CDR3: TGTGCCAGCAGTGAATACCCGACAGGGGGATTAGCTCTCACAGATACGCAGTATTTT. Amino acids: CASSEYPTGGLALTDTQYF.

This clonotype was observed at least ten times. V gene TRBV5-1 combines with J gene TRBJ2-3, with D maybe TRBD2 (5 bases). The CDR3 extends over 12 amino acids. CDR1 is SGHRS, CDR2 YFSETQ, per germline. V was clipped by 4 bases and J by 6 bases, with 9 bases between them. CDR3 protein: CASSLRRDTQYF. In nucleotides, the CDR3 is TGCGCCAGCAGCCTGAGGAGGGATACGCAGTATTTT.